This T cell receptor (beta chain) was sequenced for a study of pediatric ulcerative colitis (dated by TCRdb to about 2019). About the investigation overall: Pancolitis was present in over 5 ulcerative colitis patients and left-sided colitis in two, and histology consistent with ulcerative colitis was found in all of these patients. From nine newly diagnosed, treatment-naive pediatric ulcerative colitis patients and a few non-IBD control children, paired blood and rectal samples were collected. Using the Pediatric Ulcerative Colitis Activity Index, two patients were classed as having mild disease, four as having moderate disease and three as having acute severe colitis. The paper as a whole reports these results and caveats: Controls, mild-moderate and acute severe colitis patients were separated by rectal repertoire features, and reduced rectal diversity due to clonal expansions was observed in acute severe colitis. With only a few individuals, the healthy control group was small. Two rectal CDR3 clonotypes were detected in all ulcerative colitis patients and were not detected in any of the controls. For technical reasons, blood samples from two patients gave substantially fewer templates, and these samples were excluded from the blood-rectal overlap analysis. Because the repertoires came from total lymphocyte DNA, rare subsets such as regulatory T cells may have patterns that are not reflected. Clonal overlap between a subject's own blood and rectum was significantly greater in ulcerative colitis patients than in controls, which suggests more T cell trafficking to inflamed tissue. T cells from blood may have been included in the rectal pinch biopsies, particularly in patients with overt colitis.

The sample holds a few counts of this clone. Its antigen is currently not known. Nothing much larger sits one base from this clone, and base qualities are not available. Including cysteine and phenylalanine, the CDR3 has 13 amino acids. Only the CDR3 DNA stays, 39 bases, in frame from base 1. Taken from the germline V gene, the CDR1 and CDR2 loops are SQVTM and ANQGSEA. V is cut by 7 bases and J by 6 bases, and the space between the germline ends is 19 bases. Through the immunoSEQ TRB Survey service, multiplex V and J primers were used to amplify rearranged CDR3 beta regions from genomic DNA. To keep depth equal across samples, survey-level sequencing depth of up to 500,000 reads per sample was applied. The libraries were purified and pooled, then sequenced using Illumina technology. Concerning the study's data processing: Productive clonality, sample overlap, pairwise scatters, CDR3 beta length, V/D/J gene usage and productiveness were assessed with immunoSEQ online tools. Calculated diversity was defined as the number of unique rearrangements divided by total templates times 100, and Shannon and Simpson indices were additionally computed. For principal component analysis, Z-score normalized data were analyzed with the R prcomp function and the ggbiplot package. Morisita's index was used to measure clonal overlap between blood and rectum within each subject. TCRdb re-hosts the immuneACCESS table, in-frame sequences only. Its copies lack some clones; in the studies checked, an unresolved V gene accounts for under half of them, and the cause for the rest is not known. The DNA was the basis for D and trimming; V, J and clone size are from that table. For this sample the table gives tens of thousands of clones, of which 60% to 85% were detected only once. 8% to 9.5% of the sample belongs to the ten largest clones.

During colonoscopy, one to two pinch biopsies were obtained from the rectum for research purposes. Before the diagnostic colonoscopy, none of the ulcerative colitis patients had been given immunosuppressive medication. Before DNA isolation, rectal biopsies were subjected to proteinase K digestion. The Wizard kit (Promega) was used to extract genomic DNA from both blood and intestinal samples. The sequenced sample consisted of gut tissue. This TCR was recovered from a boy aged 5-17 years with severe ulcerative colitis. In this chain, TRBV29-1 is recombined with TRBJ2-7; D gene: possibly TRBD2, on 7 matching bases. CDR3 reads: CSAKGGGVGEQYF. In nucleotides, the sequence is TGCAGCGCAAAGGGCGGGGGCGTCGGCGAGCAGTACTTC.